This T cell receptor (beta chain) comes out of a study of T cell responses to AZD1222 COVID-19 vaccine. Germline V gene sequence: CDR1 LNHDA, CDR2 SQIVND (reference sequence). The CDR3 loop spans 13 amino acids. V lost 6 bases, J lost 2 bases, and 10 bases lay in between. TCRdb's copy holds only in-frame clones and misses some; the assay was immunoSEQ multiplex PCR. The data show more than 85,000 clones, 88% seen once. Study results and limitations: There were mostly white British donors and more females than males, and clonal diversity was possibly underestimated. The span of vaccine-associated CD4 TCRs extended across spike, with dominance at 160-218 and 743-854. At baseline, seropositivity was found in only five or six AZD1222 recipients.

As concerns this clone: Its cognate antigen is unknown.

Sequenced material: peripheral blood, taken on day 0 of MenACWY control vaccination. The chain combines TRBV19 with TRBJ2-5, with no clear D. The clonotype originates from an adult in good health. CDR3 DNA sequence: TGTGCCAGTAGCCCCCAAGTACAAGAGACCCAGTACTTC. It yields the protein CASSPQVQETQYF. The whole variable domain, remainder taken from reference TRBV19 and TRBJ2-5, is DGGITQSPKYLFRKEGQNVTLSCEQNLNHDAMYWYRQDPGQGLRLIYYSQIVNDFQKGDIAEGYSVSREKKESFPLTVTSAQKNPTAFYLCASSPQVQETQYFGPGTRLLVL.